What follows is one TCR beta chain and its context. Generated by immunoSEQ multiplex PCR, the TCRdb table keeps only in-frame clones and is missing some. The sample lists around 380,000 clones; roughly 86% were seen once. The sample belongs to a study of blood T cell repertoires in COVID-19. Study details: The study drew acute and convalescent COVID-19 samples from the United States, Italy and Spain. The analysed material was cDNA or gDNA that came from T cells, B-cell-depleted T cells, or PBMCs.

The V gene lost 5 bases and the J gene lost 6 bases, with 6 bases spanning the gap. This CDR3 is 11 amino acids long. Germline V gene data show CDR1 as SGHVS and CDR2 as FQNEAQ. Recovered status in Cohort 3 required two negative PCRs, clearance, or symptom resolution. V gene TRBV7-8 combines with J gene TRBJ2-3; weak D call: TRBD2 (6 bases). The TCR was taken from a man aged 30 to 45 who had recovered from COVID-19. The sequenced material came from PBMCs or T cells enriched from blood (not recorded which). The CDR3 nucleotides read TGTGCCAGCAGCCGGGAGGATACGCAGTATTTT. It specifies CASSREDTQYF.